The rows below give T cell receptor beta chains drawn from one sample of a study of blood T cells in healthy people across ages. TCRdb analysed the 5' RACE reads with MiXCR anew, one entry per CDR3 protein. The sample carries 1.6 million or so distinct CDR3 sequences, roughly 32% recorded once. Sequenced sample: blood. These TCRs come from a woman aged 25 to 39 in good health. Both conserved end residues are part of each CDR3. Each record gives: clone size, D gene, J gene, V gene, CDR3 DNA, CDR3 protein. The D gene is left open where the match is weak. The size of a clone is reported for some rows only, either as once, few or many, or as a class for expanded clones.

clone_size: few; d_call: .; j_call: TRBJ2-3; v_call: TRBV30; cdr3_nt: TGTGCCTGGAGTGCGACCTCCCGGGCGGATACGCAGTATTTT; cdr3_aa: CAWSATSRADTQYF
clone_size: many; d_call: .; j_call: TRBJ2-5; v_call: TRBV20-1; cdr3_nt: TGCAGTGCTTCGACAGAAGAGACCCAGTACTTC; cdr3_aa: CSASTEETQYF
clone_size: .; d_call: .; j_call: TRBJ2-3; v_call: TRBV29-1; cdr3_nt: TGCAGCTCCGGGGCTACCTTTACAGATACGCAGTATTTT; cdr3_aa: CSSGATFTDTQYF
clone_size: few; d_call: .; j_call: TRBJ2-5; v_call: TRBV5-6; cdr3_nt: TGTACCAGCAGTACTGTCGGGACCGCGGAGACCCAGTACTTC; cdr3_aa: CTSSTVGTAETQYF
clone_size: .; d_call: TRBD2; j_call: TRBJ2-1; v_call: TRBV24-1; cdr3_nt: TGTGCCACCAGTGACCCCGGGACTAGCGGAAGCTCCTACAATGAGCAGTTCTTC; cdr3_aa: CATSDPGTSGSSYNEQFF
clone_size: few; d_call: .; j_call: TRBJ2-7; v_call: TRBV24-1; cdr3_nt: TGTGCCACCAGTGACCATTGGGCGTACGAGCAGTACTTC; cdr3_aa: CATSDHWAYEQYF
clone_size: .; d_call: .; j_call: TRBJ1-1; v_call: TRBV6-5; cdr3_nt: TGTGCCAGCAGTCAGGGTAGCGCTGAAGCTTTCTTT; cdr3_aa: CASSQGSAEAFF
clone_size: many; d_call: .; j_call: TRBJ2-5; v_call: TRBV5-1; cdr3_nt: TGCGCCAGCAGCCTGGATGGGGTCCAAGAGACCCAGTACTTC; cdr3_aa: CASSLDGVQETQYF
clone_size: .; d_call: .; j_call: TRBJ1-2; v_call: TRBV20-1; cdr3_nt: TGCAGTGCTAGAGACCCCCGAGGGGGGGTGGAGGTTGGCTACACCTTC; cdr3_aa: CSARDPRGGVEVGYTF
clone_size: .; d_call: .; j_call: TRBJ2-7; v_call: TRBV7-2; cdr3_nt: TGTGCCAGCAGCCCTGCCGGGGGAGCCTACGAGCAGTACTTC; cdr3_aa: CASSPAGGAYEQYF
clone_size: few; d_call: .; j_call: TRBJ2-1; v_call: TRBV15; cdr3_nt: TGTGCCACCAGCAGAGATCTTCGTGGGGTGGGGGTATACAATGAGCAGTTCTTC; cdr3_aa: CATSRDLRGVGVYNEQFF
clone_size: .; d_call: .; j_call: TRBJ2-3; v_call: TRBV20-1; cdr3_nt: TGCAGTGCCCCGGCTAGTGCCACAGATACGCAGTATTTT; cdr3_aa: CSAPASATDTQYF
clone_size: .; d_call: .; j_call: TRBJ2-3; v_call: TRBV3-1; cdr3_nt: TGTGCCAGCAGCCCCTGGGGAGAAACAGATACGCAGTATTTT; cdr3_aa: CASSPWGETDTQYF
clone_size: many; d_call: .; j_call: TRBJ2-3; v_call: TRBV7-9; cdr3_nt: TGTGCCAGCAGCTTAGGTGTCGCGGGGGCCCCCACAGATACGCAGTATTTT; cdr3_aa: CASSLGVAGAPTDTQYF
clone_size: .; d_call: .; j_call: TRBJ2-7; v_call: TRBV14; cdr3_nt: TGTGCCAGCAGTTCCGGGCGCGCTCTCTCCTACGAGCAGTACTTC; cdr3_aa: CASSSGRALSYEQYF
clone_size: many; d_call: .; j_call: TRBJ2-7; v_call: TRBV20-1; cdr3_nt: TGCAGTGCTAGAGATAGGTACATTTACGAGCAGTACTTC; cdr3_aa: CSARDRYIYEQYF
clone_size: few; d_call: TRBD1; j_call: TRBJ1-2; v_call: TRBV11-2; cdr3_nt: TGTGCCAGCAGCTCAGAACCAGGGGGTCACGGCTACACCTTC; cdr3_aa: CASSSEPGGHGYTF
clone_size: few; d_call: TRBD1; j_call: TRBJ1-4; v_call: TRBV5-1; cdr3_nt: TGCGCCAGCAGCCCGGGACAGCACCTTAATGAAAAACTGTTTTTT; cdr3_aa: CASSPGQHLNEKLFF
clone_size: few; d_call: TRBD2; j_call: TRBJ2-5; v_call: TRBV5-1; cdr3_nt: TGCGCCAGCAGCTCCGTGGCGGGGGGAGAGACCCAGTACTTC; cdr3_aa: CASSSVAGGETQYF
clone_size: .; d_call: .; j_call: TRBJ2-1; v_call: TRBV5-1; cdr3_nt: TGCGCCAGCAGCTTGGACCAGCGCCGCTACAATGAGCAGTTCTTC; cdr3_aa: CASSLDQRRYNEQFF
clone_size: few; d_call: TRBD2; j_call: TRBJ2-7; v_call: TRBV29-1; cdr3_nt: TGCAGCGTTGAAGGCGGGAGGGGGGTCGAGCAGTACTTC; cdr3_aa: CSVEGGRGVEQYF
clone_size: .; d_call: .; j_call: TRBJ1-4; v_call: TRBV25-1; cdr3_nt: TGTGCCAGCACCCAGACAGGACTTTCCGTTGAAAAACTGTTTTTT; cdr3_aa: CASTQTGLSVEKLFF
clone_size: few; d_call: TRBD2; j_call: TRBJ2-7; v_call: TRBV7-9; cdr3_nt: TGTGCCAGCAGCTTCGGGACTACAGACGAGCAGTACTTC; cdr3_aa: CASSFGTTDEQYF
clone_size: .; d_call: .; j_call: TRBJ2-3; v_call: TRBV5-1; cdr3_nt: TGCGCCAGCAGCCGACAGGGCGGGGAAGATACGCAGTATTTT; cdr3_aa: CASSRQGGEDTQYF
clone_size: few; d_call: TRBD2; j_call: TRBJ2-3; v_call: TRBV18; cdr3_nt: TGTGCCAGCTCACCACGGGAGGGTTTGGGCACAGATACGCAGTATTTT; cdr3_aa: CASSPREGLGTDTQYF